This T cell receptor beta chain came from a study of CD4 T cells in relation to SARS-CoV-2 and coronaviruses (dated by TCRdb to the early 2020s). Notes on the research overall: In the ViraFEST assay, PBMCs were grown with antigen for around ten days, and TCR beta CDR3s were then sequenced to identify antigen-specific clonal expansions. An HIV-1 Nef peptide pool or a culture without peptide was used as the negative reference condition. Patient-derived lymphoblastoid cell lines were used to map the HLA restriction of shared crossreactive spike epitopes. At the level of individual TCR clonotypes, the study measured memory CD4+ T cell crossreactivity between SARS-CoV-2 spike protein and common cold coronavirus spike proteins. The Adaptive Biotechnologies TCR-sequencing kit was used to sequence samples from three pre-COVID donors and the naive versus memory experiments, whereas other data were Illumina-based. Expansion assays from other donors in the study were sequenced with a different, Illumina-based TCR-beta assay.

The germline V end is reduced by 6 bases and the J end by 7 bases; junction bases left unmatched: 8. The CDR3 spans 14 residues, from the cysteine through the phenylalanine. CDR3 DNA is the only sequence kept; it has 42 bases, read in frame from the first base. From a lookup of the germline V gene, CDR1 and CDR2 are SQVTM and ANQGSEA. CD4+ T cells from unexposed donors were collected before the COVID-19 pandemic (2011-2018). Following 10 days of culture, the EasySep CD4+ T cell isolation kit was used to isolate CD4+ T cells. As cell numbers permitted, CD4+ T cells from unexposed donors were tested for reactivity to SARS-CoV-2 S and N and to four common cold coronavirus spike pools. Each well received about 2.2 million PBMCs, cultured in IMDM supplemented with about 5% human AB serum and 9.5 to 10 IU/ml IL-2. Half of the culture medium was replaced with fresh IL-2-containing medium on days 3 and 7. Triplicate replicate wells were generally used for each peptide culture condition. The leukapheresis product used for the unexposed donors was purchased from a commercial source. Ficoll-Paque PLUS gradient centrifugation was used to isolate PBMCs from either whole blood or leukapheresis product. The PBMCs went either fresh into the expansion assay or into cryopreservation at -140 degrees C. The QIAamp Micro DNA Kit was used to extract genomic DNA from the CD4+ T cells.

On the study overall, not on this receptor specifically: The study was limited by small numbers of patients and tested TCRs. Compared with monoreactive clones, crossreactive clones had significantly weaker SARS-CoV-2-driven expansion, a result consistent with antigenic imprinting. No donor contributed both pre-pandemic and post-infection samples, which limited tracing the source of pre-existing responses. Approximately 61% of donors had memory CD4+ clonotypes that crossrecognized SARS-CoV-2 and at least one common cold coronavirus spike. Since the crossreactivity analysis centred on spike protein, crossreactivity against other viral proteins was not assessed.

Libraries came from the immunoSEQ multiplex PCR assay. Turning to the authors' computational methods: During preprocessing, nonproductive sequences were discarded, as were any CDR3s that did not begin with C, did not end with F or W, or were shorter than 7 amino acids. The MANAFEST web app identified antigen-specific clonotypes based on expansion compared with the reference and other culture wells. A clone counted as positive if significantly expanded in 2 of 3 replicate wells versus the reference culture at FDR below 0.05. Positive clones also required significant expansion versus all other tandem wells and an odds ratio above 5. Pairwise Levenshtein distance, computed with the stringdist R package after three terminal residues were trimmed from each end, was used as the measure of CDR3 homology. TCRdb obtained this table from immuneACCESS and retained in-frame rearrangements with V and J assigned. These tables miss some clones; where compared with another copy, unresolved V genes account for less than half of the shortfall, and the remainder is unexplained. That table furnishes V, J and clone size, whereas the DNA furnished D and trimming. A total of approximately 30,000 clones appear in this sample, 74% of them only once. Of the sample, approximately 24% falls within the top ten clones.

Regarding this clone: Its antigen remains undetermined. The record has no base qualities; no much larger clone is one base away.

The origin of this receptor is a human donor in good health. The sequencing sample was made of CD4+ T cells from PBMCs, cultured in vitro. This sequence uses TRBV29-1 and TRBJ2-1, with 11 central nucleotides matching TRBD2. The CDR3 corresponds to CSVATSGSGNEQFF. In nucleotides, the sequence is TGCAGCGTCGCAACTAGCGGGAGTGGGAATGAGCAGTTCTTC.